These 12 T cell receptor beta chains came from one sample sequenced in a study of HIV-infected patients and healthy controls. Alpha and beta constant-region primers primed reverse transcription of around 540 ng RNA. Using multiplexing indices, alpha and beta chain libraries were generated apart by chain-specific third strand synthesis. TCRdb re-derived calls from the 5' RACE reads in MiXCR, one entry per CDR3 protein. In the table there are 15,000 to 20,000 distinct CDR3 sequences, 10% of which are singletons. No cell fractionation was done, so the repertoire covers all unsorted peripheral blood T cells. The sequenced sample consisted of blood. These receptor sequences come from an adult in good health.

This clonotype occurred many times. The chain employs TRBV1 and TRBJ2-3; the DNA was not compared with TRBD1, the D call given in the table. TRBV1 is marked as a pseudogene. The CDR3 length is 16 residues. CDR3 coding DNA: TGCACCAGCAGCCAGGTTCCAGGGGCGGGCACAGATACGCAGTATTTT. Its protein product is CTSSQVPGAGTDTQYF.

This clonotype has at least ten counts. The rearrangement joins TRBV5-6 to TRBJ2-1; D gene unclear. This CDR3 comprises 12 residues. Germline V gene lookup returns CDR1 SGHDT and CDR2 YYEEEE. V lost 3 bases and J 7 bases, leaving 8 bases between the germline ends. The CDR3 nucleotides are TGTGCCAGCAGCTCCTACATTAATGAGCAGTTCTTC. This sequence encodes CASSSYINEQFF.

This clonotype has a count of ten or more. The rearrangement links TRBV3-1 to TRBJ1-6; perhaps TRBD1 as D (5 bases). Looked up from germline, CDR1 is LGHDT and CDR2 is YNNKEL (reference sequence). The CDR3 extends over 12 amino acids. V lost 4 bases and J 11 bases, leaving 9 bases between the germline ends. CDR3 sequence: CASSPGGPPLHF. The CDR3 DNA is TGTGCCAGCAGCCCGGGGGGACCACCCCTCCACTTT.

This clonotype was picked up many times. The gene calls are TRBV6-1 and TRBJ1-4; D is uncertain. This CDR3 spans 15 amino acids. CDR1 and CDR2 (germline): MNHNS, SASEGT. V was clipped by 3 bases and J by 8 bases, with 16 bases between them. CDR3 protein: CASSEGAGRWEKLFF. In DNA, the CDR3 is TGTGCCAGCAGTGAGGGTGCAGGACGATGGGAAAAACTGTTTTTT.

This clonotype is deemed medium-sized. The CDR3 loop reads CASRFGGVVDTQYF. The CDR3 coding sequence is TGTGCAAGTCGCTTCGGGGGAGTGGTAGATACGCAGTATTTT. The V and J genes are TRBV12-2 and TRBJ2-3; TRBD1 is taken as the D call from the table, unchecked against the DNA. TRBV12-2 is a pseudogene. The CDR3 has 14 residues.

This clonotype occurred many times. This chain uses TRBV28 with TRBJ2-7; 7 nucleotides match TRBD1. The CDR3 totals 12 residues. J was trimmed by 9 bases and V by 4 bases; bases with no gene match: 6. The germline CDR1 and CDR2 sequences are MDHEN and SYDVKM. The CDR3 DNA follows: TGTGCCAGCAGTTCAACAGGGGTGCGGCAGTACTTC. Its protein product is CASSSTGVRQYF. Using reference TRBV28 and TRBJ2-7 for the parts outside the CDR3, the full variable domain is DVKVTQSSRYLVKRTGEKVFLECVQDMDHENMFWYRQDPGLGLRLIYFSYDVKMKEKGDIPEGYSVSREKKERFSLILESASTNQTSMYLCASSSTGVRQYFGPGTRLTVT.

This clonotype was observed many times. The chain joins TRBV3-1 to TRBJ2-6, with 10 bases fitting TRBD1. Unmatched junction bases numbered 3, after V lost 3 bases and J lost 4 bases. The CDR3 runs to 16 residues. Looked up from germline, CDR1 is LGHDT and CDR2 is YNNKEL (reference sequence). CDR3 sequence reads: CASSQTGGAGANVLTF. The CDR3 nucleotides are TGTGCCAGCAGCCAGACAGGGGGCGCGGGGGCCAACGTCCTGACTTTC.

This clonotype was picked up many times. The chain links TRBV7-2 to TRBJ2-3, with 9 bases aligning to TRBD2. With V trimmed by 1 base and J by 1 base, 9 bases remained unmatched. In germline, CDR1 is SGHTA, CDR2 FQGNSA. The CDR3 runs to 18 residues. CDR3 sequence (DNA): TGTGCCAGCAGCTTAGGGGGTAGCGGGAGATGGGGCACAGATACGCAGTATTTT. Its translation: CASSLGGSGRWGTDTQYF.

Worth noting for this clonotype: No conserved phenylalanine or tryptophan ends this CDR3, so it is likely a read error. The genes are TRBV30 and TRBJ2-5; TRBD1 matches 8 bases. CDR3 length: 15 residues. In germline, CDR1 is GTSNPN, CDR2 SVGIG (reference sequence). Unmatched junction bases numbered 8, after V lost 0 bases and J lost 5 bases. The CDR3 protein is CAWSVLSNRGETQYL. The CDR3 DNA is TGTGCCTGGAGTGTACTGAGTAACAGGGGGGAGACCCAGTACCTC.

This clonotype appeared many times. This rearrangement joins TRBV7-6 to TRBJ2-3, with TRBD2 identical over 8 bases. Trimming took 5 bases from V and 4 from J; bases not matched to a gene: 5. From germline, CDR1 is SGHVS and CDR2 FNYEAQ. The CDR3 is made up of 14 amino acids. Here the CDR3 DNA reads TGTGCCAGCAGCCGGACTAGCCTTGCAGATACGCAGTATTTT. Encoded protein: CASSRTSLADTQYF.

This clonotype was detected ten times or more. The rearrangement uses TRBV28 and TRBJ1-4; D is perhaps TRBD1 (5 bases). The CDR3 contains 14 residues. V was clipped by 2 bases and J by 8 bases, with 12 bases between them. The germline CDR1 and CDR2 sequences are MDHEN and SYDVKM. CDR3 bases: TGTGCCAGCAGTTTAGGGGGGGTACGGGAAAAACTGTTTTTT. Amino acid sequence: CASSLGGVREKLFF.

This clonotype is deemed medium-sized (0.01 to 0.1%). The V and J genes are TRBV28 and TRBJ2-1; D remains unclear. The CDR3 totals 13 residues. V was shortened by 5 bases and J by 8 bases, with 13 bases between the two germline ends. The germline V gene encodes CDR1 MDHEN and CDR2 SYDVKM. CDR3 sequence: CASSLPQTDEQFF. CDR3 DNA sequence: TGTGCCAGCAGTCTCCCCCAGACCGATGAGCAGTTCTTC.